This entry lists 22 T cell receptor beta chains sequenced from one sample in a study of blood T cell repertoires in COVID-19. The method was immunoSEQ multiplex PCR; TCRdb's version includes in-frame clones alone and lacks a portion of them. The sample includes 55,000 to 70,000 clones, roughly 90% seen only once; the top ten take about 5.4%. Material: peripheral blood. Source of these receptors: a human donor in a cohort sampled during active COVID-19.

The rearrangement uses TRBV20-1 and TRBJ2-1; D uncertain. V was clipped by 5 bases and J by 7 bases, with 6 bases between them. The CDR3 covers 10 residues. Germline lookup yields CDR1 DFQATT and CDR2 SNEGSKA (reference sequence). CDR3 nucleotide sequence: TGCAGTGCTGACGGGAATGAGCAGTTCTTC. Amino acids: CSADGNEQFF.

The rearrangement joins TRBV3-1 (or the pseudogene TRBV3-2) to TRBJ1-6; TRBD1 might be the D (6 bases). Between the trimmed V and J ends, which lost 5 bases and 7 bases, there was a span of 18 bases. Germline V gene sequence: CDR1 LGHDT, CDR2 YNNKEL (reference sequence). This CDR3 comprises 16 residues. This CDR3 is CASSGTTTSTNSPLHF. The CDR3 DNA reads as TGTGCCAGCAGCGGGACAACCACCTCGACCAATTCACCCCTCCACTTT.

The rearrangement links TRBV12-3 or TRBV12-4 to TRBJ2-3; TRBD2 is a possible D gene (5 bases). Between the trimmed V and J ends, which lost 5 bases and 6 bases, there was a span of 12 bases. CDR3 length equals 13 residues. This CDR3 reads CASSENTGDTQYF. The CDR3, as DNA: TGTGCCAGCAGTGAAAATACGGGGGATACGCAGTATTTT.

This chain joins TRBV7-9 and TRBJ1-2; a possible D gene is TRBD1 (6 bases). V was pared by 2 bases and J by 4 bases, with 11 bases between. Per the germline V gene, CDR1 is SEHNR and CDR2 is FQNEAQ (reference sequence). The CDR3 sequence is 14 residues long. The CDR3 nucleotides read TGTGCCAGCAGCTTAAACAGGGAGTCCTATGGCTACACCTTC. It is translated as CASSLNRESYGYTF.

The chain recombines TRBV27 with TRBJ1-6, with D hard to call. This CDR3 contains 14 residues. Germline CDR1 is MNHEY and CDR2 is SMNVEV (reference sequence). V was cut by 7 bases and J by 7 bases, with 14 bases left in between. CDR3 coding DNA: TGTGCCAGCACAGTTTATCCCTCAAATTCACCCCTCCACTTT. Its protein is CASTVYPSNSPLHF.

The chain carries TRBV27 and TRBJ1-2; 7 positions agree with TRBD1. The CDR3 has 16 amino acids. Germline CDR1 reads MNHEY; CDR2 reads SMNVEV (reference sequence). V shed 0 bases and J 6 bases; nucleotides not matched to a gene: 10. Here the CDR3 DNA reads TGTGCCAGCAGTTTATCGATTCCCAGACAGGGTGATGGCTACACCTTC. It encodes CASSLSIPRQGDGYTF.

This clone was detected only a few times. The rearrangement joins TRBV7-6 to TRBJ1-5, with TRBD1 as a possible D gene (5 bases). The CDR3 consists of 14 residues. V gave up 4 bases and J gave up 9 bases, with 16 bases separating them. Germline V CDR1 and CDR2: SGHVS, FNYEAQ. The chain's CDR3 is CASSSGRGKGPQHF. The CDR3 DNA is TGTGCCAGCAGCTCCGGTAGGGGTAAGGGGCCCCAGCATTTT.

The CDR3 coding sequence is TGTGCCACCAGCGAGCCTCAAACCTACGAGCAGTACTTC. This codes for CATSEPQTYEQYF. The rearrangement links TRBV24-1 to TRBJ2-7; no definite D call. The V end was cut by 7 bases, the J end by 2 bases, with 11 bases between. CDR1 and CDR2 from the germline V gene are KGHDR and SFDVKD. This CDR3 has 13 amino acids.

This clone was picked up a small number of times. The V and J genes are TRBV27 and TRBJ2-5; D gene ambiguous. Trimming removed 5 bases from V and 2 bases from J, with 6 bases in between. CDR1 and CDR2 from the germline V gene are MNHEY and SMNVEV (reference sequence). This CDR3 has 12 amino acids. The CDR3 bases are TGTGCCAGCAGTCCCCGTCAAGAGACCCAGTACTTC. Its protein product is CASSPRQETQYF.

The CDR3, as DNA: TGTGCCAGCAGCTCCTCCGGGAACTCGATGGATACGCAGTATTTT. This sequence encodes CASSSSGNSMDTQYF. This sequence joins TRBV7-8 and TRBJ2-3, with a possible D match to TRBD2 (5 bases). The V gene lost 4 bases and the J gene lost 6 bases, with 17 bases spanning the gap. The CDR3 consists of 15 residues. Germline values: CDR1 SGHVS, CDR2 FQNEAQ.

V gene TRBV18 combines with J gene TRBJ2-7, with 9 bases identical to TRBD2. The V and J ends lost 3 bases and 3 bases, in that order; junction bases with no gene match: 24. The length of the CDR3 is 21 residues. Germline V CDR1 and CDR2: KGHSH, LQKENI. The CDR3 reads CASSPARRAYASGMGGYEQYF. CDR3 coding DNA: TGTGCCAGCTCACCGGCTCGACGGGCCTACGCTAGCGGGATGGGTGGCTACGAGCAGTACTTC. The variable domain in full, with the rest retrieved from reference TRBV18 and TRBJ2-7, is NAGVMQNPRHLVRRRGQEARLRCSPMKGHSHVYWYRQLPEEGLKFMVYLQKENIIDESGMPKERFSAEFPKEGPSILRIQQVVRGDSAAYFCASSPARRAYASGMGGYEQYFGPGTRLTVT.

This clone was picked up one time. The chain carries TRBV19 and TRBJ2-5; a possible D gene is TRBD1 (6 bases). V was trimmed by 5 bases and J by 2 bases, leaving 15 bases between them. The germline gives CDR1 LNHDA, CDR2 SQIVND (reference sequence). The CDR3 sequence is 15 residues long. The CDR3 loop is CASSRSGQNQETQYF. DNA for the CDR3: TGTGCCAGTAGTCGTTCCGGACAGAATCAAGAGACCCAGTACTTC. Full variable domain (missing parts from reference TRBV19 and TRBJ2-5): DGGITQSPKYLFRKEGQNVTLSCEQNLNHDAMYWYRQDPGQGLRLIYYSQIVNDFQKGDIAEGYSVSREKKESFPLTVTSAQKNPTAFYLCASSRSGQNQETQYFGPGTRLLVL.

This chain uses TRBV30 with TRBJ2-5; possible D gene TRBD1, 5 bases. The germline gives CDR1 GTSNPN, CDR2 SVGIG (reference sequence). CDR3 length equals 15 residues. V gave up 3 bases and J gave up 1 base, with 15 bases separating them. CDR3 sequence reads: CAWSALGAVQETQYF. Here the CDR3 DNA reads TGTGCCTGGAGCGCGCTTGGGGCGGTCCAAGAGACCCAGTACTTC.

This rearrangement joins TRBV9 to TRBJ1-1, with D possibly matching TRBD1 (5 bases). CDR3 length: 14 residues. V shed 0 bases and J shed 4 bases, with 10 bases lying between them. Per germline, CDR1 SGDLS and CDR2 YYNGEE. The CDR3 DNA sequence: TGTGCCAGCAGCGTAGATGTCGGGGGCACTGAAGCTTTCTTT. This encodes CASSVDVGGTEAFF.

The chain links TRBV9 to TRBJ2-2, with 9 bases that match TRBD2. Germline trimming cut 0 bases from V and 1 base from J; bases unmatched to any gene: 1. CDR3 size: 16 residues. CDR1 and CDR2 (germline): SGDLS, YYNGEE. The chain's CDR3 is CASSVGRGGNTGELFF. DNA for the CDR3: TGTGCCAGCAGCGTAGGGCGGGGGGGGAACACCGGGGAGCTGTTTTTT.

The rearrangement joins TRBV7-3 to TRBJ2-1; D is perhaps TRBD1 (6 bases). This CDR3 has 15 residues. Trimming shortened V by 2 bases and J by 8 bases, and 16 bases separated the two germline ends. Per the germline V gene, CDR1 is SGHTA and CDR2 is FQGTGA. The CDR3 loop reads CASSLEKGVVDEQFF. The CDR3 coding sequence is TGTGCCAGCAGCTTAGAAAAGGGGGTCGTTGATGAGCAGTTCTTC.

The chain couples TRBV5-1 to TRBJ2-7; TRBD2 matches 7 bases. Germline V gene sequence: CDR1 SGHRS, CDR2 YFSETQ. This CDR3 comprises 16 residues. The V segment lost 3 bases and the J segment 7 bases; nucleotides outside the gene matches: 16. The CDR3 nucleotides are TGCGCCAGCAGCTCCGAGGTCGGGAGGCTGTGGGGGGAGCAGTACTTC. Translating it yields CASSSEVGRLWGEQYF.

The chain recombines TRBV13 with TRBJ2-3; TRBD2 agrees at 10 bases. The CDR3 contains 14 residues. CDR1 and CDR2 from the germline V gene are PRHDT and FYEKMQ (reference sequence). Trimming at V came to 8 bases and at J to 7 bases, leaving 9 bases not matched to a gene. For the CDR3, the DNA is TGTGCCAGCGGCAAAGCGGGAGGGCGTAATACGCAGTATTTT. This translates into CASGKAGGRNTQYF.

CDR3 residues: CASSSGGPYEQYF. The CDR3 bases are TGTGCCAGCAGTTCGGGGGGCCCCTACGAGCAGTACTTC. The chain employs TRBV2 and TRBJ2-7; the D gene is possibly TRBD2 (7 bases). This CDR3 is built from 13 residues. The germline V gene has CDR1 SNHLY and CDR2 FYNNEI. V lost 5 bases, J lost 2 bases, and 10 bases lay in between.

The chain joins TRBV15 to TRBJ2-2, with TRBD2 identical over 8 bases. CDR3 length equals 14 residues. The junction had 4 bases not matched to a gene; V was cut back by 3 bases and J by 7 bases. Germline V gene data show CDR1 as LNHNV and CDR2 as YYDKDF (reference sequence). CDR3 residues: CATSSGGADGELFF. CDR3 nucleotide sequence: TGTGCCACCAGCAGCGGGGGGGCTGACGGGGAGCTGTTTTTT.

This sequence joins TRBV4-1 and TRBJ2-7; 7 bases agree with TRBD1. Germline V gene data show CDR1 as MGHRA and CDR2 as YSYEKL. J was trimmed by 6 bases and V by 0 bases; bases with no gene match: 8. The CDR3 is 15 amino acids. The CDR3 sequence: CASSQETGQLREQYF. The CDR3 region has the DNA TGCGCCAGCAGCCAAGAGACGGGACAGCTACGCGAGCAGTACTTC.

This sequence joins TRBV27 and TRBJ1-2; a weak D match, TRBD1 (6 bases). Germline V gene sequence: CDR1 MNHEY, CDR2 SMNVEV (reference sequence). CDR3 length: 13 residues. Trimming removed 0 bases at V and 8 bases at J, with 10 bases between. In DNA form, the CDR3 reads TGTGCCAGCAGTTTATCACAGGGTATCGGCTACACCTTC. It is translated as CASSLSQGIGYTF.